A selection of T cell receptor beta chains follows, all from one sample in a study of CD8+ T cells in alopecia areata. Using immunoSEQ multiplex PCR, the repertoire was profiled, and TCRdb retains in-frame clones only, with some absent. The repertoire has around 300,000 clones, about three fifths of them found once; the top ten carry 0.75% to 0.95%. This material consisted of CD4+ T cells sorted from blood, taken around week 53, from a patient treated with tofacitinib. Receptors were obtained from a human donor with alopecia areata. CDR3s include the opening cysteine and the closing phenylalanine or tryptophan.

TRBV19,CASSLRERGNQPQHF
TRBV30,CAWSLGEQYF
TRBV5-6,CASSSLAGFLYEQYF
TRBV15,CATSAWGTNQPQHF
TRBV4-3,CASSHGQRGLNQETQYF
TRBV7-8,CASSLAETQYF
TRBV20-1,CGGRIDYGYTF
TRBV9,CASSVRDNQPQHF
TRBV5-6,CASSFRGTGVIEQYF
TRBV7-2,CASSPDPIGAYEQYF
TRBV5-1,CASSRRGTVDTEAFF
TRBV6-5,CASSQGWGPKTQYF
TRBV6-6,CASSRSFGLQETQYF
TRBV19,CASTPRGALREGNEQFF
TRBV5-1,CASSWRTGDGEQYF
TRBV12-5,CASGPPGTGGPYEQYF